The TCR beta chain described here comes from a study of spatial heterogeneity in lung cancer. This clonotype was counted a few times. TCRdb reprocessed the 5' RACE reads with MiXCR, giving one entry per CDR3 protein. Of about 110,000 distinct CDR3 sequences listed, roughly 10% are singletons. Time point of the sample: blood at routine non-recurrence follow-up after resection. The study sequenced unsorted whole RNA from tumor, nontumor lung or frozen PBMC. In germline, CDR1 is KGHDR, CDR2 SFDVKD. V was cut by 4 bases and J by 2 bases, with 13 bases left in between. This CDR3 comprises 15 residues. The V call is TRBV24-1, the J call TRBJ2-5; D gene uncertain. This clonotype was sampled from a female donor with early-stage non-small cell lung cancer. Specimen: PBMCs, collected at follow-up. The CDR3 DNA sequence: TGTGCCACCAGTGAAGCAATGGGATATCAAGAGACCCAGTACTTC. This gives the protein CATSEAMGYQETQYF.